The 21 T cell receptor beta chains reported below all come from one sample, sequenced in a study of T-cell reconstitution after alpha-beta-depleted transplantation in children. Library preparation (for TCRbeta) was performed with unique molecular identifiers. TCRdb called the PCR reads again in MiXCR, with one record for every CDR3 protein. This table holds around 580,000 distinct CDR3 sequences, about a quarter found once. Sample: PBMCs, taken before TCRalphabeta/CD19-depleted stem cell transplant. All receptors come from a boy younger than two with Wiskott-Aldrich syndrome, due to receive a stem cell transplant.

This clonotype was picked up a small number of times. V usage is TRBV4-1 and J usage is TRBJ2-4; D is unclear. Germline CDR1 is MGHRA and CDR2 is YSYEKL. The V end lost 3 bases, the J end lost 1 base, and 16 bases lay between the germline ends. The CDR3 is 17 amino acids. The CDR3 DNA reads TGCGCCAGCAGCCATGCAGCTACAGACTTGGCCAAAAACATTCAGTACTTC. This sequence encodes CASSHAATDLAKNIQYF.

The chain joins TRBV10-3 to TRBJ2-1, with TRBD2 matching over 7 bases. V dropped 3 bases and J dropped 6; count of bases not matched to a gene: 5. CDR1 and CDR2 from the germline V gene are ENHRY and SYGVKD. The CDR3 runs 14 residues. DNA of the CDR3: TGTGCCATCAGTGATGTGTCTAGCGGCAATGAGCAGTTCTTC. It is translated as CAISDVSSGNEQFF.

This clonotype was picked up one time. The rearrangement uses TRBV5-1 and TRBJ2-2; 9 bases match TRBD1. In germline, CDR1 is SGHRS, CDR2 YFSETQ. V lost 6 bases and J lost 4; bases outside the gene matches: 10. This CDR3 has 16 amino acids. CDR3 coding DNA: TGCGCCAGCACCCGCAACCAGGACAGGGGCACCGGGGAGCTGTTTTTT. Amino acid sequence: CASTRNQDRGTGELFF.

This clonotype has a handful of counts. The V gene is TRBV5-1, the J gene TRBJ2-1; 7 bases are shared with TRBD2. V trimming: 0 bases; J trimming: 6 bases; junction bases outside the gene matches: 9. The CDR3 extends over 16 amino acids. Germline loops: CDR1 SGHRS, CDR2 YFSETQ. CDR3 coding DNA: TGCGCCAGCAGCTTGGTGGCTAGCGGAGGGGCCAATGAGCAGTTCTTC. Protein: CASSLVASGGANEQFF.

The chain has TRBV11-2 and TRBJ2-2; perhaps TRBD1 as D (6 bases). There are 16 residues in the CDR3. V lost 6 bases, J lost 2 bases, and 16 bases lay in between. Germline V CDR1 and CDR2: SGHAT, FQNNGV. The CDR3 reads CASRPGQLLNTGELFF. CDR3 nucleotides: TGTGCCAGCAGGCCCGGACAGCTATTAAACACCGGGGAGCTGTTTTTT.

The chain joins TRBV6-6 to TRBJ2-7; a weak D match, TRBD2 (5 bases). Deletions cut 7 bases from V and 3 bases from J, with 13 bases between. The CDR3 totals 13 residues. Looked up from germline, CDR1 is MNHNY and CDR2 is SVGAGI (reference sequence). This CDR3 reads CASTFGAGYEQYF. The CDR3 region has the DNA TGTGCCAGCACCTTCGGTGCGGGCTACGAGCAGTACTTC.

The chain employs TRBV4-1 and TRBJ1-4; 11 bases align to TRBD1. Germline V gives CDR1 MGHRA, CDR2 YSYEKL. The CDR3 spans 15 residues. V shed 5 bases, J shed 7 bases, and the junction held 6 bases outside the gene matches. The CDR3 loop is CASSVGTGGREKLFF. For the CDR3, the DNA is TGCGCCAGCAGCGTCGGGACAGGGGGACGTGAAAAACTGTTTTTT.

The V call is TRBV11-2, the J call TRBJ2-1; 11 bases fit TRBD2. The J segment lost 6 bases and the V segment lost 8 bases, leaving 9 bases of the junction unmatched. Germline CDR1 SGHAT, CDR2 FQNNGV. CDR3 size: 15 residues. CDR3 residues: CASGLLAGVSNEQFF. CDR3 DNA: TGTGCCAGCGGCCTACTAGCGGGAGTCTCCAATGAGCAGTTCTTC.

This clonotype was recorded a few times. This rearrangement joins TRBV2 to TRBJ2-7; 8 positions agree with TRBD1. V was clipped by 8 bases and J by 2 bases; unmatched bases: 2. Looked up from germline, CDR1 is SNHLY and CDR2 is FYNNEI. The CDR3 spans 12 residues. The chain's CDR3 is CASRDRTYEQYF. CDR3 coding DNA: TGTGCCAGCCGGGACAGGACCTACGAGCAGTACTTC.

This chain connects TRBV15 to TRBJ2-1, with D uncertain. The CDR3 covers 12 residues. The germline gives CDR1 LNHNV, CDR2 YYDKDF (reference sequence). Trimming took 0 bases from V and 8 from J, leaving 5 bases between them. The DNA for the CDR3 is TGTGCCACCAGCAGAGATCCCGATGAGCAGTTCTTC. Its protein product is CATSRDPDEQFF.

The chain recombines TRBV24-1 with TRBJ2-5; D is tentatively TRBD1 or TRBD2 (5 bases each). The germline gives CDR1 KGHDR, CDR2 SFDVKD. Trimming took 4 bases from V and 7 from J, leaving 18 bases between them. The CDR3 covers 15 residues. CDR3 nucleotides: TGTGCCACCAGTGACAATCGGGACGGGCATGTGACCCAGTACTTC. Translation: CATSDNRDGHVTQYF.

This clonotype was detected only a few times. CDR3 in amino acids: CSARALTGPNEQFF. In DNA, the CDR3 is TGCAGTGCTAGAGCTCTGACAGGGCCCAATGAGCAGTTCTTC. The gene calls are TRBV20-1 and TRBJ2-1; TRBD1 agrees at 7 bases. The J segment lost 6 bases and the V segment lost 1 base, leaving 6 bases of the junction unmatched. Germline loops: CDR1 DFQATT, CDR2 SNEGSKA (reference sequence). The CDR3 is made up of 14 amino acids.

The gene calls are TRBV4-1 and TRBJ1-2; D possibly corresponds to TRBD1 (6 bases). The V end was cut by 0 bases, the J end by 6 bases, with 17 bases between. CDR1 is MGHRA and CDR2 is YSYEKL in the germline V gene. The CDR3 sequence is 16 residues long. CDR3 protein: CASSQESRQGTNGYTF. CDR3 in DNA: TGCGCCAGCAGCCAAGAAAGTCGCCAGGGGACGAATGGCTACACCTTC.

This sequence joins TRBV27 and TRBJ2-5; TRBD2 might be the D (5 bases). V lost 6 bases, J lost 5 bases, and 25 bases lay in between. Germline CDR1 and CDR2: MNHEY and SMNVEV (reference sequence). The CDR3 contains 17 residues. DNA of the CDR3: TGTGCCAGCAGACTGACCTTAACGGGGTTGGGTGGGGAGACCCAGTACTTC. It yields the protein CASRLTLTGLGGETQYF.

This clonotype was seen only a few times. The chain couples TRBV29-1 to TRBJ1-4; D not certain. Germline V gene sequence: CDR1 SQVTM, CDR2 ANQGSEA. V was cut by 4 bases and J by 4 bases, with 13 bases left in between. This CDR3 is built from 14 residues. The CDR3 protein is CSVGRGRINEKLFF. DNA of the CDR3: TGCAGCGTTGGGAGAGGACGGATTAATGAAAAACTGTTTTTT.

This clonotype was counted between two and nine times. This sequence joins TRBV20-1 and TRBJ2-7; the D gene is possibly TRBD2 (6 bases). V was trimmed by 6 bases and J by 5 bases, leaving 17 bases between them. The CDR3 contains 13 residues. Germline CDR1 DFQATT, CDR2 SNEGSKA (reference sequence). The CDR3 protein is CSATRDSPNEQYF. The CDR3 nucleotides are TGCAGTGCCACCCGGGACTCCCCTAACGAGCAGTACTTC.

This clonotype was counted only a few times. The chain carries TRBV9 and TRBJ1-1; TRBD1 might be the D (5 bases). Trimming left V 0 bases short and J 0 bases short, with 9 bases between. Germline CDR1 SGDLS, CDR2 YYNGEE. This CDR3 region has 15 residues. CDR3 sequence reads: CASSVGLGLNTEAFF. DNA of the CDR3: TGTGCCAGCAGCGTAGGGTTGGGGCTGAACACTGAAGCTTTCTTT.

This chain uses TRBV7-8 with TRBJ2-7; TRBD2 matches at 11 bases. Germline lookup yields CDR1 SGHVS and CDR2 FQNEAQ. There are 16 residues in the CDR3. The junction had 6 bases not matched to a gene; V was cut back by 5 bases and J by 0 bases. The CDR3, as DNA: TGTGCCAGCAGCCTTCTAGCGGGAGGTAACTCCTACGAGCAGTACTTC. Amino acid sequence: CASSLLAGGNSYEQYF.

This clonotype was seen more than once but under ten times. The chain has TRBV12-3 or TRBV12-4 and TRBJ2-5; 7 nucleotides match TRBD2. CDR3 length: 14 amino acids. The V segment lost 4 bases and the J segment 5 bases; nucleotides outside the gene matches: 7. The CDR3 DNA reads TGTGCCAGCAGTTGGGGGACTATCCTGGAGACCCAGTACTTC. Translated, it gives CASSWGTILETQYF.

This clonotype showed up just a few times. The V gene is TRBV7-9, the J gene TRBJ2-7; the D call may be TRBD1 or TRBD2 (5 bases each). Germline lookup yields CDR1 SEHNR and CDR2 FQNEAQ (reference sequence). The CDR3 is 15 residues long. With 4 bases removed from V and 2 bases from J, the gap between germline ends came to 15 bases. This chain's CDR3 is CASSSLRDEAYEQYF. The CDR3 nucleotides are TGTGCCAGCAGCTCCCTCCGGGACGAAGCCTACGAGCAGTACTTC.

This clonotype was seen only a few times. This chain connects TRBV20-1 to TRBJ1-2; 8 bases fit TRBD1. The germline V gene encodes CDR1 DFQATT and CDR2 SNEGSKA (reference sequence). V was pared by 3 bases and J by 0 bases, with 6 bases of the junction left unmatched. The CDR3 totals 15 residues. CDR3 residues: CSASRDRTSNYGYTF. For the CDR3, the DNA is TGCAGTGCTAGCCGGGACAGGACTTCTAACTATGGCTACACCTTC.